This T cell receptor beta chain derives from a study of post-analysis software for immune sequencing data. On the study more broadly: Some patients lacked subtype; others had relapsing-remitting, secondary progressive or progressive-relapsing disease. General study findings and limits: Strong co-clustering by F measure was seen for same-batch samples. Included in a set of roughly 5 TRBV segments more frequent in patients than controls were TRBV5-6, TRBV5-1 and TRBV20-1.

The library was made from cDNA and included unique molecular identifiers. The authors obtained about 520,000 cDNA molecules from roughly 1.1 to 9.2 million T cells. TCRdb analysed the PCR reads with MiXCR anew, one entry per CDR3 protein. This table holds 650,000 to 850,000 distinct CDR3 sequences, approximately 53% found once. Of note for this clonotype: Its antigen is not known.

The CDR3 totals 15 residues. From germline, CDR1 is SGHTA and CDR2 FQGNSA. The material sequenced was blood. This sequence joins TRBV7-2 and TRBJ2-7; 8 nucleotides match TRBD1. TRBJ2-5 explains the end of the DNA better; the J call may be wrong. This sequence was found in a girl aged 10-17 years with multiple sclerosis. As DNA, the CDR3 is TGTGCCAGCAGCTTTCTCTGGACAGGGTCGGAGACCCAGTACTTC. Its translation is CASSFLWTGSETQYF.